The rows below give T cell receptor beta chains drawn from one sample of a study of cytomegalovirus exposure and HLA in healthy donors. Only in-frame clones appear in the TCRdb table, and some are missing; sequencing was by immunoSEQ multiplex PCR. The sample includes about 140,000 clones, around 85% of them seen just once. Sequenced input: PBMCs. Every receptor here comes from a man in his late teens or twenties in good health and CMV-seronegative. The CDR3 runs from the conserved cysteine through the conserved F or W. The order of the fields is V gene, clone size, J gene, CDR3 length, D gene, CDR3 DNA, CDR3 protein. The D gene is left open where the match is weak. The size field is filled for only some rows; it gives once, few, many or a size class.

v_gene: TRBV5-1
abundance: -
j_gene: TRBJ2-1
len: 13
d_gene: -
CDR3nt: TGCGCCAGCAGCTTGGACAGGGCAGGTGAGCAGTTCTTC
CDR3aa: CASSLDRAGEQFF

v_gene: TRBV14
abundance: few
j_gene: TRBJ1-6
len: 16
d_gene: -
CDR3nt: TGTGCCAGCAGCCTCAATTCCCCGGGCCGGGGATCACCCCTCCACTTT
CDR3aa: CASSLNSPGRGSPLHF

v_gene: TRBV19
abundance: -
j_gene: TRBJ1-2
len: 13
d_gene: -
CDR3nt: TGTGCCAGTAGTATCCGACGGAGCTATGGCTACACCTTC
CDR3aa: CASSIRRSYGYTF

v_gene: TRBV7-2
abundance: -
j_gene: TRBJ2-1
len: 16
d_gene: TRBD1
CDR3nt: TGTGCCAGCAGCTTAGAATGGGGACAGGGGTGGCATGAGCAGTTCTTC
CDR3aa: CASSLEWGQGWHEQFF

v_gene: TRBV7-6
abundance: -
j_gene: TRBJ1-1
len: 13
d_gene: -
CDR3nt: TGTGCCAGCAGCTTAGGTCTCAGGACTGAAGCTTTCTTT
CDR3aa: CASSLGLRTEAFF

v_gene: TRBV27
abundance: -
j_gene: TRBJ2-7
len: 15
d_gene: -
CDR3nt: TGTGCCAGCAGTAAAGTCCGGGAAAGCTCCTACGAGCAGTACTTC
CDR3aa: CASSKVRESSYEQYF

v_gene: TRBV28
abundance: -
j_gene: TRBJ2-4
len: 16
d_gene: TRBD2
CDR3nt: TGTGCCAGCAGTTCCCAAGCGGGAGTAGCCAAAAACATTCAGTACTTC
CDR3aa: CASSSQAGVAKNIQYF

v_gene: TRBV6-1
abundance: -
j_gene: TRBJ2-4
len: 16
d_gene: TRBD2
CDR3nt: TGTGCCAGCAGTGAGTTAGCGGGGGGCACCAAAAACATTCAGTACTTC
CDR3aa: CASSELAGGTKNIQYF

v_gene: TRBV7-2
abundance: few
j_gene: TRBJ1-2
len: 15
d_gene: TRBD1
CDR3nt: TGTGCCAGCAGCACCGACCCGGACAGGAGGGATGGCTACACCTTC
CDR3aa: CASSTDPDRRDGYTF

v_gene: TRBV27
abundance: -
j_gene: TRBJ1-6
len: 15
d_gene: -
CDR3nt: TGTGCCAGCAGTTTATCGAGAGAGGATAATTCACCCCTCCACTTT
CDR3aa: CASSLSREDNSPLHF

v_gene: TRBV6-1
abundance: -
j_gene: TRBJ1-5
len: 15
d_gene: TRBD1
CDR3nt: TGTGCCAGCATCCCAGGGGGCTTTAGCAATCAGCCCCAGCATTTT
CDR3aa: CASIPGGFSNQPQHF

v_gene: TRBV10-3
abundance: -
j_gene: TRBJ2-7
len: 15
d_gene: TRBD1
CDR3nt: TGTGCCATCAGCGCCCCCGGGACAGTAACCTACGAGCAGTACTTC
CDR3aa: CAISAPGTVTYEQYF

v_gene: TRBV5-1
abundance: once
j_gene: TRBJ1-4
len: 15
d_gene: TRBD1
CDR3nt: TGCGCCAGCAGCTTATTACAGGGGGCGGGTGAAAAACTGTTTTTT
CDR3aa: CASSLLQGAGEKLFF

v_gene: TRBV19
abundance: -
j_gene: TRBJ2-5
len: 14
d_gene: TRBD1
CDR3nt: TGTGCCAGTAGTGGCAGACAGGGAGAAGAGACCCAGTACTTC
CDR3aa: CASSGRQGEETQYF

v_gene: TRBV19
abundance: few
j_gene: TRBJ2-2
len: 15
d_gene: -
CDR3nt: TGTGCCAGTAGTCCCAGGGTAGGCGACACCGGGGAGCTGTTTTTT
CDR3aa: CASSPRVGDTGELFF

v_gene: TRBV7-9
abundance: -
j_gene: TRBJ2-5
len: 14
d_gene: -
CDR3nt: TGTGCCAGCAGCCCCCCACAACCCCCGGAGACCCAGTACTTC
CDR3aa: CASSPPQPPETQYF

v_gene: TRBV27
abundance: -
j_gene: TRBJ2-7
len: 14
d_gene: -
CDR3nt: TGTGCCAGCAGGCCTATTCCCCGGGAGAACGAGCAGTACTTC
CDR3aa: CASRPIPRENEQYF

v_gene: TRBV30
abundance: -
j_gene: TRBJ2-7
len: 15
d_gene: TRBD2
CDR3nt: TGTGCCTGGAGTGGGGGAGGGATAGGCTCCTACGAGCAGTACTTC
CDR3aa: CAWSGGGIGSYEQYF

v_gene: TRBV16
abundance: -
j_gene: TRBJ1-3
len: 18
d_gene: -
CDR3nt: TGTGCCAGCAGCCAATCGAAGGGGCCCAAAATCTCTGGAAACACCATATATTTT
CDR3aa: CASSQSKGPKISGNTIYF

v_gene: TRBV30
abundance: -
j_gene: TRBJ2-3
len: 13
d_gene: -
CDR3nt: TGTGCCTGGAGTGGACGGGTTGGAGATACGCAGTATTTT
CDR3aa: CAWSGRVGDTQYF

v_gene: TRBV13
abundance: -
j_gene: TRBJ1-4
len: 15
d_gene: TRBD1
CDR3nt: TGTGCCAGCAGCCCAAGGTGGCAGGGGGATGAAAAACTGTTTTTT
CDR3aa: CASSPRWQGDEKLFF

v_gene: TRBV2
abundance: few
j_gene: TRBJ2-5
len: 13
d_gene: TRBD1
CDR3nt: TGTGCCAGCAGCCAGGGGGACCAAGAGACCCAGTACTTC
CDR3aa: CASSQGDQETQYF

v_gene: TRBV6-5
abundance: -
j_gene: TRBJ2-5
len: 16
d_gene: -
CDR3nt: TGTGCCAGCAGTTACTCGGTCGCTAGCGAACAAGAGACCCAGTACTTC
CDR3aa: CASSYSVASEQETQYF

v_gene: TRBV4-1
abundance: -
j_gene: TRBJ2-3
len: 16
d_gene: -
CDR3nt: TGCGCCAGCAGCCAAGATCGGGGGGCCGCCACAGATACGCAGTATTTT
CDR3aa: CASSQDRGAATDTQYF

v_gene: TRBV28
abundance: -
j_gene: TRBJ1-3
len: 17
d_gene: -
CDR3nt: TGTGCCAGCAGTTTCGGAAGACAAGCCCTTTCTGGAAACACCATATATTTT
CDR3aa: CASSFGRQALSGNTIYF

v_gene: TRBV6-5
abundance: -
j_gene: TRBJ2-3
len: 14
d_gene: -
CDR3nt: TGTGCCAGCAGTTACCGCGGGGCGACAGATACGCAGTATTTT
CDR3aa: CASSYRGATDTQYF

v_gene: TRBV15
abundance: -
j_gene: TRBJ1-1
len: 16
d_gene: TRBD1
CDR3nt: TGTGCCACCAGCAGAGATGTAGGGACAGCGAACACTGAAGCTTTCTTT
CDR3aa: CATSRDVGTANTEAFF

v_gene: TRBV6-5
abundance: -
j_gene: TRBJ2-7
len: 14
d_gene: -
CDR3nt: TGTGCCAGCAGTTCGGCTAGCAGAGGATACGAGCAGTACTTC
CDR3aa: CASSSASRGYEQYF

v_gene: TRBV7-9
abundance: -
j_gene: TRBJ1-2
len: 16
d_gene: TRBD1
CDR3nt: TGTGCCAGCAGCTTGGGACCGGACAGGGACAAGGATCGCTACACCTTC
CDR3aa: CASSLGPDRDKDRYTF

v_gene: TRBV19
abundance: -
j_gene: TRBJ1-5
len: 14
d_gene: -
CDR3nt: TGTGCCAGTAGTATTCTATATAGCAATCAGCCCCAGCATTTT
CDR3aa: CASSILYSNQPQHF

v_gene: TRBV7-6
abundance: -
j_gene: TRBJ1-5
len: 15
d_gene: -
CDR3nt: TGTGCCAGCAGTTTGGACGGACATAGCAATCAGCCCCAGCATTTT
CDR3aa: CASSLDGHSNQPQHF

v_gene: TRBV9
abundance: few
j_gene: TRBJ2-4
len: 10
d_gene: -
CDR3nt: TGTGCCCCCCCGGTAGACATTCAGTACTTC
CDR3aa: CAPPVDIQYF

v_gene: TRBV2
abundance: -
j_gene: TRBJ2-1
len: 14
d_gene: TRBD2
CDR3nt: TGTGCCAGCAGGGTGGAGCGGGGGGAGAATGAGCAGTTCTTC
CDR3aa: CASRVERGENEQFF

v_gene: TRBV13
abundance: -
j_gene: TRBJ2-7
len: 15
d_gene: -
CDR3nt: TGTGCCAGCAGCCTAGGCAGCGGGCCTGGCTACGAGCAGTACTTC
CDR3aa: CASSLGSGPGYEQYF

v_gene: TRBV5-4
abundance: -
j_gene: TRBJ1-1
len: 14
d_gene: TRBD1
CDR3nt: TGTGCCAGCAGCTTAGGGGGCGTAGACACTGAAGCTTTCTTT
CDR3aa: CASSLGGVDTEAFF

v_gene: TRBV5-1
abundance: -
j_gene: TRBJ1-4
len: 15
d_gene: TRBD1
CDR3nt: TGCGCCAGCAGCTTTCAGGGGGCAAGGAGGGAAAAACTGTTTTTT
CDR3aa: CASSFQGARREKLFF

v_gene: TRBV2
abundance: -
j_gene: TRBJ2-5
len: 15
d_gene: -
CDR3nt: TGTGCCAGCAGCTCACGCCCGGGGAGCCAAGAGACCCAGTACTTC
CDR3aa: CASSSRPGSQETQYF

v_gene: TRBV6-5
abundance: once
j_gene: TRBJ1-1
len: 14
d_gene: TRBD1
CDR3nt: TGTGCCAGCAGTTCGGGACAGGGGACCACTGAAGCTTTCTTT
CDR3aa: CASSSGQGTTEAFF

v_gene: TRBV11-2
abundance: -
j_gene: TRBJ2-1
len: 15
d_gene: TRBD2
CDR3nt: TGTGCCAGCAGCTCCGGGGGGGGTAGGCACAATGAGCAGTTCTTC
CDR3aa: CASSSGGGRHNEQFF

v_gene: TRBV18
abundance: -
j_gene: TRBJ2-7
len: 14
d_gene: -
CDR3nt: TGTGCCAGCTCACCAGACGGGGGCTCCTACGAGCAGTACTTC
CDR3aa: CASSPDGGSYEQYF

v_gene: TRBV20-1
abundance: -
j_gene: TRBJ1-3
len: 11
d_gene: -
CDR3nt: TGCAGTGCCCGCACCGGGGACACCATATATTTT
CDR3aa: CSARTGDTIYF

v_gene: TRBV7-9
abundance: -
j_gene: TRBJ2-7
len: 14
d_gene: TRBD1
CDR3nt: TGTGCCAGCAGCAGACAGGGGAAGGCCTACGAGCAGTACTTC
CDR3aa: CASSRQGKAYEQYF

v_gene: TRBV7-2
abundance: -
j_gene: TRBJ2-4
len: 16
d_gene: TRBD2
CDR3nt: TGTGCCAGCAGCTCTACTAGCGGGGGGTTTGAAAACATTCAGTACTTC
CDR3aa: CASSSTSGGFENIQYF